This T cell receptor beta chain appears in the sequencing data of a study of CD8+CD57+ T cells in acquired aplastic anemia. About the study: The DNA of sorted CD4+ and CD8+ cells averaged around 3 ug.

Genomic DNA acted as the template from which TCR beta VDJ combination and CDR3 sequence profiling were carried out. MiXCR, run by TCRdb on the reads, gives a single entry per CDR3 protein. The sample shows 200,000 to 300,000 distinct CDR3 sequences, 82% of them seen only once. Findings of the study overall: Patients had twenty-nine CD8+ CDR3 sequences in common with controls (the shared set). Patients and controls had CD8+ Simpson's diversity values that were not significantly distinct.

Remarks on this clonotype: The antigen remains unidentified.

CDR3 length equals 18 residues. Germline-derived CDR1 and CDR2 are SGHAT and FQDESV (reference sequence). Patients chosen for sequencing had shown CD8+CD57+ cell expansion by flow cytometry. Each patient had severe acquired aplastic anemia. Specimen: sorted CD4+, CD8+, or CD8+CD57+ T cells (not recorded which) from PBMCs. The chain combines TRBV11-1 with TRBJ2-5, with TRBD1 matching over 8 bases. The J call is uncertain, as TRBJ2-7 better fits the DNA end. The receptor comes from a human donor with aplastic anemia. The CDR3 DNA is TGTGCCAGCAGCGACGCTGGGCAGGGGGCTCACAGCTCCTACGAGCAGTACTTC. The encoded protein is CASSDAGQGAHSSYEQYF.